Detailed here is one T cell receptor beta chain. Its target is not known. Random hexamers were used to reverse transcribe an amount of roughly 0.45 to 1 ug RNA. TCR beta CDR3 was amplified by immunoSEQ multiplex PCR. This amplification extended across 54 Vbeta and 13 Jbeta segments. TCRdb re-called the immunoSEQ multiplex PCR reads with MiXCR, one entry per CDR3 protein. Among more than 70,000 distinct CDR3 sequences listed, 85% to 95% were seen once. Between the trimmed V and J ends, which lost 10 bases and 5 bases, there was a span of 18 bases. Germline V gives CDR1 LNHDA, CDR2 SQIVND (reference sequence). This CDR3 is 14 amino acids long. The data originate from a study of CD8 T cells in Susac syndrome. General study results and limits: In its TCR sequencing and HLA analysis, the study acknowledged that the number of individuals was relatively small.

TCR beta sequences were obtained from blood CD8+ and CD4+ T cells. While CD8+ and CD4+ T cells were isolated negatively, TEMRA cells were enriched by FACS. This chain joins TRBV19 and TRBJ2-1; the D is unclear. This sequence originates from a human donor in good health. The material sequenced was CD8+ T cells from PBMCs. As DNA, the CDR3 is TGTGCCACCACTCCCTATGAGACAAACAATGAGCAGTTCTTC. Translating it yields CATTPYETNNEQFF.